This T cell receptor (beta chain) was sequenced for a study of glioma-infiltrating T cells after dendritic cell vaccination. Looking at the study overall: Autologous tumor lysate-pulsed dendritic cell vaccination was given between about 2003 and 2013. The vaccine used monocyte-derived dendritic cells pulsed overnight with autologous tumor lysate.

CDR3 length equals 14 residues. Germline CDR1 is KGHSH and CDR2 is LQKENI. Losses at the gene ends were 3 bases for V and 7 bases for J; bases not matched to a gene: 6. Repertoires were generated with immunoSEQ multiplex PCR, while TCRdb's copy carries only in-frame clones and drops some. The repertoire includes more than 85,000 clones, 90% of them detected once, and roughly 2.8% sits in the top ten. As for time point: after dendritic cell vaccination, including at tumor progression/relapse. PBMC sampling occurred before vaccination, two weeks after the third dose, and at progression. The chain is built from TRBV18 and TRBJ1-2; TRBD1 aligns across 9 bases. This TCR came from a human donor with glioblastoma. Sample: blood, taken after dendritic cell vaccination. The CDR3 reads CASSPPGTGSGYTF. CDR3 nucleotides: TGTGCCAGCTCACCGCCCGGGACAGGGAGTGGCTACACCTTC.